This TCR beta chain emerged from a study of molecular identifiers for immune sequencing clone quantification. Bulk TCR library preparation followed previously described methods with listed TCR primers. TCRdb analysed the PCR reads with MiXCR anew, one entry per CDR3 protein. The table includes just under 650,000 distinct CDR3 sequences, approximately 20% detected once. This clonotype was recorded many times. The antigen remains undetermined. Using a CD8+CD4-CCR7+CD45RA+ phenotype, naive CD8 T cells were sorted. This CDR3 spans 15 amino acids. V was clipped by 7 bases and J by 6 bases; unmatched bases: 14. Looked up from germline, CDR1 is SQVTM and CDR2 is ANQGSEA. Notes on the study in general: Barcode-sharing identical TCR molecules could underestimate highly expanded clone sizes. Clonotypes surpassing 20 RNA copies contained over 97% of effector molecules, versus under 1% in naive cells.

The receptor's source is a human donor in good health. Some libraries in this study had Jurkat cell RNA spiked in. The specimen was naive CD8+ T cells from blood, with Jurkat cell RNA spiked in. Subset here: FACS-sorted CD8+CD4-CCR7+CD45RA+ naive T cells. This chain links TRBV29-1 with TRBJ2-3, with 9 bases aligning to TRBD2. CDR3 bases: TGCAGCGCCACATATAGCGGGGGAAGGGGGGATACGCAGTATTTT. It codes for CSATYSGGRGDTQYF.